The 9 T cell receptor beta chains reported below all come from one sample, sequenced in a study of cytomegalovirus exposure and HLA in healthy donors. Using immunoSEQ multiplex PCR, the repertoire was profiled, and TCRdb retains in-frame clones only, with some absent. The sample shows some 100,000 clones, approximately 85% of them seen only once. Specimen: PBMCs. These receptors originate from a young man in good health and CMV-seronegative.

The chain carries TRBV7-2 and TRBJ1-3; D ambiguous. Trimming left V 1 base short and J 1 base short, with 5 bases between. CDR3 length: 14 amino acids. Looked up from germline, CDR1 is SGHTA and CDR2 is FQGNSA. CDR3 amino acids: CASSLGSSGNTIYF. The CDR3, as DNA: TGTGCCAGCAGCTTAGGGAGTTCTGGAAACACCATATATTTT. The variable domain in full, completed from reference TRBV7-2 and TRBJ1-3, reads GAGVSQSPSNKVTEKGKDVELRCDPISGHTALYWYRQSLGQGLEFLIYFQGNSAPDKSGLPSDRFSAERTGGSVSTLTIQRTQQEDSAVYLCASSLGSSGNTIYFGEGSWLTVV.

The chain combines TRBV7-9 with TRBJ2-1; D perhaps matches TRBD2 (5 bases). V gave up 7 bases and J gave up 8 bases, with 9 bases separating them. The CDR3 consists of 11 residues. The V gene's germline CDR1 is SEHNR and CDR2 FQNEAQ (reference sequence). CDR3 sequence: CASIEGDEQFF. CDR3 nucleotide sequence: TGTGCCAGCATTGAGGGCGATGAGCAGTTCTTC.

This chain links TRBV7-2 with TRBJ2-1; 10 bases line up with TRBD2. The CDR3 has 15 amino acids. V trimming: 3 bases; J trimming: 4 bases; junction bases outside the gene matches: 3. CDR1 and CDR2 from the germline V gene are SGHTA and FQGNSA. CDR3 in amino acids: CASSFGLADYNEQFF. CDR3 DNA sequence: TGTGCCAGCAGCTTCGGACTAGCGGATTACAATGAGCAGTTCTTC.

Here the CDR3 reads CASGRDRVSEQYF. Written as DNA, the CDR3 is TGTGCTAGTGGCCGGGACAGGGTTTCCGAGCAGTACTTC. The V gene is TRBV12-5, the J gene TRBJ2-7; TRBD1 matches at 9 bases. Germline V gene lookup returns CDR1 LGHNT and CDR2 FRNRAP. The CDR3 totals 13 residues. V dropped 6 bases and J dropped 6; count of bases not matched to a gene: 6.

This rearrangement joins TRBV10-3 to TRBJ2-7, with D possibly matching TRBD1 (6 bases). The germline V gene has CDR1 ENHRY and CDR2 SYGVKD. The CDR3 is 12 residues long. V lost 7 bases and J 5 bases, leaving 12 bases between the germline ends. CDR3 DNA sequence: TGTGCCATCACCGACAGGTCTCACGAGCAGTACTTC. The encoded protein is CAITDRSHEQYF.

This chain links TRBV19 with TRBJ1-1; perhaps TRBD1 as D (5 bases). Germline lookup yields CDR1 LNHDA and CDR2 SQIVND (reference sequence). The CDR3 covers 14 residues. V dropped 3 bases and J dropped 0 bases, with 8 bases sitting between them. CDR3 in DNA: TGTGCCAGTAGTATCAGGGTTATGAACACTGAAGCTTTCTTT. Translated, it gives CASSIRVMNTEAFF. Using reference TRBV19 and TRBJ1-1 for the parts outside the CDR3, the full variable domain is DGGITQSPKYLFRKEGQNVTLSCEQNLNHDAMYWYRQDPGQGLRLIYYSQIVNDFQKGDIAEGYSVSREKKESFPLTVTSAQKNPTAFYLCASSIRVMNTEAFFGQGTRLTVV.

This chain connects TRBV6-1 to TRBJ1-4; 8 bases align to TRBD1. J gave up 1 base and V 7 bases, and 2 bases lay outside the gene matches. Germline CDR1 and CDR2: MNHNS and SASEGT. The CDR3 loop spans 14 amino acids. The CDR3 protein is CASTTGGTNEKLFF. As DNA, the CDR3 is TGTGCCAGCACAACAGGGGGAACTAATGAAAAACTGTTTTTT.

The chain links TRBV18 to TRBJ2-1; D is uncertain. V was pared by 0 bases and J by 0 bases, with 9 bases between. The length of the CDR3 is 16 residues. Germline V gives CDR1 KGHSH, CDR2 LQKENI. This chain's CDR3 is CASSPPGESSYNEQFF. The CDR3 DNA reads TGTGCCAGCTCACCACCCGGAGAGAGCTCCTACAATGAGCAGTTCTTC.

CDR3 region: CASSLKHPGLRYEQYF. For the CDR3, the DNA is TGTGCCAGCAGCTTAAAGCACCCAGGTTTACGATACGAGCAGTACTTC. This rearrangement joins TRBV11-2 to TRBJ2-7, with D unclear. The V and J ends lost 2 bases and 4 bases respectively, with 18 bases between them. Per the germline V gene, CDR1 is SGHAT and CDR2 is FQNNGV. This CDR3 is built from 16 residues.